Sequencing of this T cell receptor beta chain was carried out in a study of blood T cell repertoires in COVID-19 (dated by TCRdb to 2018 to 2020). Broadly, across the study: Samples from collaborators originated in the United States, Italy and Spain and spanned both the acute and convalescent phases of COVID-19. Where HLA class I and class II types were available, the types were taken from metadata supplied by the sample provider, not from assay-based typing. The dataset comprised deeply sampled blood TCRbeta repertoires from subjects exposed to, actively infected with, or recovered from COVID-19. A freely available public database, intended as a resource for researchers studying the immune response to SARS-CoV-2, is where the repertoires were released. The prospective study material was composed of cDNA or gDNA derived from T cells, B-cell-depleted T cells, or PBMCs. The sample metadata nearly always contained a de-identified subject ID, COVID-19 status, age in years and sex. Samples were obtained from the ongoing ImmuneRACE study (first 160 participants) and from 1,254 subjects provided by 6 global collaborators.

Germline trimming amounts to 5 bases on V and 0 bases on J, with 2 as the count of junction bases outside the gene matches. Including the terminal cysteine and phenylalanine, the CDR3 comprises 14 residues. Only the CDR3 DNA stays, 42 bases, in frame from base 1. Based on the germline V gene (reference sequence), the CDR1 and CDR2 sequences are LNHDA and SQIVND. A remark on this clone: What antigen it recognizes has not been identified. Base qualities are not at hand, and no much larger clone is one base apart.

The immunoSEQ Assay, a bias-controlled multiplex PCR, was used to amplify TCRbeta CDR3 regions from genomic DNA. Concerning the study's data processing: The number of nucleated cells in each sample was estimated by amplification of reference gene primers within the assay. To quantify the absolute abundance of each unique TCRbeta CDR3 rearrangement, sequence reads were collapsed and filtered. For each sample, productive Simpson clonality was calculated as the square root of Simpson's diversity index over productive rearrangements. The table was pulled from immuneACCESS by TCRdb, which kept in-frame rearrangements only. Such tables lose some clones; where checked, under half of the loss comes from unresolved V genes, and the rest has no known cause. D and trimming were read from the DNA, whereas the V and J calls and clone size are those reported in that table. This sample has roughly 240,000 clones in its table, and 82% of those were observed once. The ten largest clones capture over 3.5% of the sample.

Paper-wide results and their limitations: Clinical and demographic metadata were provided uncurated, with the amount varying by source and participant.

Each collaborating institution followed its own protocols to collect whole blood in K2EDTA tubes. For TCRbeta analysis, collaborators shipped samples as frozen whole blood, isolated PBMCs, or DNA extracted from either of those sample types. The sequence joins TRBV19 to TRBJ1-1; 8 bases in the middle match TRBD1. The sequence was collected from a woman in her 70s with acute or convalescent COVID-19. The specimen was peripheral blood. At the DNA level, the sequence is TGTGCCAGTAGTCGACAGGGGATGAACACTGAAGCTTTCTTT. This translates into CASSRQGMNTEAFF.